Shown below are 26 T cell receptor beta chains from a single sample sequenced in a study of cytomegalovirus exposure and HLA in healthy donors. Libraries were prepared by immunoSEQ multiplex PCR; TCRdb keeps only in-frame clonotypes and omits some of them. The data contain 250,000 to 350,000 clones, roughly 89% of them singletons. The source material was PBMCs. The receptors were gathered from a woman under 30 in good health and CMV-seronegative.

This chain uses TRBV5-1 with TRBJ2-5; D might be TRBD2 (7 bases). The CDR3 runs 14 residues. Per germline, CDR1 SGHRS and CDR2 YFSETQ. Trimming left V 0 bases short and J 4 bases short, with 10 bases between. CDR3 protein: CASSLAGGAETQYF. Written as DNA, the CDR3 is TGCGCCAGCAGCTTGGCTGGGGGGGCAGAGACCCAGTACTTC.

The chain joins TRBV5-6 to TRBJ2-3; D might be TRBD2 (6 bases). Germline V gene sequence: CDR1 SGHDT, CDR2 YYEEEE. Deletions cut 2 bases from V and 0 bases from J, with 13 bases between. The CDR3 is 16 residues long. Here the CDR3 reads CASSFGGDFSTDTQYF. The DNA of the CDR3 is TGTGCCAGCAGCTTCGGAGGGGATTTTAGCACAGATACGCAGTATTTT.

The chain employs TRBV6-6 and TRBJ1-1; tentative D call: TRBD1 (5 bases). This CDR3 is 15 amino acids long. CDR1 is MNHNY and CDR2 is SVGAGI in the germline V gene (reference sequence). The ends were cut back, 0 bases at V and 6 bases at J, with 14 bases in the middle. CDR3 residues: CASSYSSSGGSEAFF. The CDR3, as DNA: TGTGCCAGCAGTTACTCGAGTTCCGGGGGGTCTGAAGCTTTCTTT.

The chain carries TRBV6-1 and TRBJ1-5, with TRBD1 as a possible D gene (6 bases). Trimming stripped 10 bases from V and 4 bases from J, with 14 bases between. Germline assignment: CDR1 MNHNS and CDR2 SASEGT. This CDR3 is 13 amino acids long. The CDR3 loop is CATKGGVNQPQHF. The DNA for the CDR3 is TGTGCCACCAAGGGGGGGGTTAATCAGCCCCAGCATTTT.

This clone has only a few counts. The gene calls are TRBV29-1 and TRBJ2-5; TRBD1 might be the D (6 bases). V lost 3 bases, J lost 4 bases, and 15 bases lay in between. This CDR3 spans 14 amino acids. CDR1 SQVTM and CDR2 ANQGSEA come from the germline V gene. The CDR3 protein is CSVDSDSRRETQYF. CDR3 bases: TGCAGCGTTGATTCGGACAGTAGAAGAGAGACCCAGTACTTC.

The V gene is TRBV5-6, the J gene TRBJ2-1; 15 nucleotides agree with TRBD2. With V trimmed by 2 bases and J by 10 bases, 13 bases remained unmatched. The CDR3 sequence is 18 residues long. Germline V gene data show CDR1 as SGHDT and CDR2 as YYEEEE. For the CDR3, the DNA is TGTGCCAGCAGCTTTTCCTGGACTAGCGGGAGGGAGCCATACGAGCAGTTCTTC. This encodes CASSFSWTSGREPYEQFF.

This chain links TRBV10-3 with TRBJ1-2, with 7 bases fitting TRBD1. The germline gives CDR1 ENHRY, CDR2 SYGVKD. V shed 5 bases, J shed 4 bases, and the junction held 4 bases outside the gene matches. The CDR3 sequence is 13 residues long. CDR3 residues: CAISKQGSYGYTF. The CDR3 DNA follows: TGTGCCATCAGTAAACAGGGGAGCTATGGCTACACCTTC.

The chain joins TRBV7-9 to TRBJ1-3, with a tentative D call TRBD1 (5 bases). This CDR3 is 15 amino acids long. Trimming shortened V by 5 bases and J by 4 bases, and 15 bases separated the two germline ends. In germline, CDR1 is SEHNR, CDR2 FQNEAQ (reference sequence). As DNA, the CDR3 is TGTGCCAGCAGCCCAAGGGGTAATTCCGGAAACACCATATATTTT. As protein: CASSPRGNSGNTIYF. Filled out from reference TRBV7-9 and TRBJ1-3, the complete variable domain reads DTGVSQNPRHKITKRGQNVTFRCDPISEHNRLYWYRQTLGQGPEFLTYFQNEAQLEKSRLLSDRFSAERPKGSFSTLEIQRTEQGDSAMYLCASSPRGNSGNTIYFGEGSWLTVV.

The chain is built from TRBV7-8 and TRBJ2-1; tentatively, D is TRBD2 (6 bases). V lost 3 bases and J lost 9, with 18 bases in between. The germline gives CDR1 SGHVS, CDR2 FQNEAQ. This CDR3 has 15 residues. The DNA of the CDR3 is TGTGCCAGCAGCTTGGTTGGGGGAGGCGGCACTGAGCAGTTCTTC. Residues: CASSLVGGGGTEQFF.

The chain joins TRBV5-4 to TRBJ2-7, with D uncertain. Germline CDR1 and CDR2: SGHNT and YYREEE (reference sequence). The CDR3 is 15 amino acids. With 0 bases removed from V and 1 base from J, the gap between germline ends came to 11 bases. This CDR3 is CASSLGGQSSYEQYF. The CDR3 bases are TGTGCCAGCAGCTTGGGTGGGCAGTCGTCCTACGAGCAGTACTTC.

V and J are TRBV7-8 and TRBJ1-1; D unresolved. The CDR3 covers 14 residues. Germline V CDR1 and CDR2: SGHVS, FQNEAQ. V lost 4 bases to trimming and J lost 10 bases, with 19 bases between them. CDR3 bases: TGTGCCAGCAGCTCTGGTGGCGACACGGGATCAGCTTTCTTT. This encodes CASSSGGDTGSAFF.

The V call is TRBV19, the J call TRBJ1-2; 7 positions agree with TRBD1. The CDR3 sequence is 14 residues long. The germline CDR1 and CDR2 sequences are LNHDA and SQIVND (reference sequence). V gave up 2 bases and J gave up 5 bases; unmatched junction bases: 5. This CDR3 reads CASSIRQGGYGYTF. DNA for the CDR3: TGTGCCAGTAGTATACGACAGGGCGGTTATGGCTACACCTTC. Together with reference TRBV19 and TRBJ1-2, the CDR3 gives the full variable domain: DGGITQSPKYLFRKEGQNVTLSCEQNLNHDAMYWYRQDPGQGLRLIYYSQIVNDFQKGDIAEGYSVSREKKESFPLTVTSAQKNPTAFYLCASSIRQGGYGYTFGSGTRLTVV.

The rearrangement joins TRBV6-6 to TRBJ2-7; 11 bases agree with TRBD2. The ends lost 7 bases at V and 3 bases at J; junction bases unmatched: 11. This CDR3 comprises 16 residues. CDR1 and CDR2 from the germline V gene are MNHNY and SVGAGI (reference sequence). CDR3 sequence (DNA): TGTGCCAGCACCTCTTATAGCACTAGCGGGAGCTACGAGCAGTACTTC. Encoded protein: CASTSYSTSGSYEQYF.

This rearrangement joins TRBV5-1 to TRBJ2-3; 8 bases fit TRBD2. CDR1 and CDR2 (germline): SGHRS, YFSETQ. The CDR3 contains 12 residues. Trimming cost V 6 bases and J 5 bases; bases outside gene matches: 2. In DNA form, the CDR3 reads TGCGCCAGCACGCTAGCGGGAGATACGCAGTATTTT. It specifies CASTLAGDTQYF.

This sequence joins TRBV28 and TRBJ1-5, with D unclear. Trimming took 3 bases from V and 1 from J, leaving 10 bases between them. The germline CDR1 and CDR2 sequences are MDHEN and SYDVKM. The length of the CDR3 is 15 residues. DNA for the CDR3: TGTGCCAGCAGTTTTTGGGGAGAGAGCAATCAGCCCCAGCATTTT. Translating gives CASSFWGESNQPQHF.

The rearrangement joins TRBV2 to TRBJ2-7; TRBD2 agrees at 9 bases. The CDR3 has 14 amino acids. Germline V CDR1 and CDR2: SNHLY, FYNNEI. Trimming cost V 6 bases and J 6 bases; bases outside gene matches: 9. CDR3: CASRGGLAPPEQYF. CDR3 coding DNA: TGTGCCAGCAGGGGGGGACTAGCCCCTCCCGAGCAGTACTTC.

The rearrangement links TRBV5-1 to TRBJ2-7; 9 bases line up with TRBD1. Per the germline V gene, CDR1 is SGHRS and CDR2 is YFSETQ. There are 20 residues in the CDR3. Unmatched junction bases numbered 25, after V lost 4 bases and J lost 5 bases. The CDR3 spells CASSPDRGSQLPLSVHEQYF. Written as DNA, the CDR3 is TGCGCCAGCAGCCCGGACAGGGGTTCCCAACTACCCTTATCTGTCCACGAGCAGTACTTC.

The genes are TRBV21-1 and TRBJ2-5; the D call TRBD2 from the table was never checked on the DNA. TRBV21-1 is tagged as a pseudogene. The CDR3 loop spans 15 amino acids. The CDR3 region has the DNA TGTGCCAGCAGCAAAGTTCGGGTGATCCGTGAGACCCAGTACTTC. Its protein product is CASSKVRVIRETQYF.

The V call is TRBV6-1, the J call TRBJ2-5; 10 bases are a match to TRBD1. Germline CDR1 reads MNHNS; CDR2 reads SASEGT. The CDR3 runs to 14 residues. With V trimmed by 4 bases and J by 5 bases, 4 bases remained unmatched. CDR3 amino acids: CASSGQGARETQYF. The CDR3 bases are TGTGCCAGCAGTGGACAGGGGGCGAGGGAGACCCAGTACTTC.

The genes are TRBV18 and TRBJ1-5, with 9 nucleotides matching TRBD1. Trimming took 5 bases from V and 4 from J; bases not matched to a gene: 9. CDR3 length equals 16 residues. CDR1 is KGHSH, CDR2 LQKENI, per germline. CDR3 coding DNA: TGTGCCAGCTCATCTCCGGACAGGGGAGGGAATCAGCCCCAGCATTTT. Translated: CASSSPDRGGNQPQHF.

This sequence joins TRBV7-9 and TRBJ2-5; 16 bases are a match to TRBD2. The V segment lost 3 bases and the J segment 1 base; nucleotides outside the gene matches: 2. The germline gives CDR1 SEHNR, CDR2 FQNEAQ (reference sequence). The CDR3 totals 17 residues. This CDR3 is CASSLGTSGRGQETQYF. DNA for the CDR3: TGTGCCAGCAGCTTGGGGACTAGCGGGAGGGGCCAAGAGACCCAGTACTTC.

The chain combines TRBV5-1 with TRBJ2-7; D remains unclear. Germline CDR1 is SGHRS and CDR2 is YFSETQ. V lost 0 bases to trimming and J lost 4 bases, with 11 bases between them. The CDR3 runs 14 residues. The CDR3 DNA is TGCGCCAGCAGCTTGGAGGTCACCAGGTACGAGCAGTACTTC. Translating gives CASSLEVTRYEQYF.

The chain couples TRBV27 to TRBJ1-1; D perhaps matches TRBD1 (5 bases). CDR1 and CDR2 (germline): MNHEY, SMNVEV (reference sequence). The CDR3 extends over 18 amino acids. Trimming pared 4 bases from V and 1 base from J, leaving 22 bases between. The CDR3 DNA reads as TGTGCCAGCAGTTCCGACTTGGGGCAGAAAAGGGGGAACACTGAAGCTTTCTTT. It codes for CASSSDLGQKRGNTEAFF.

J is TRBJ2-3 and V is TRBV27, with 7 positions matching TRBD2. Germline CDR1 reads MNHEY; CDR2 reads SMNVEV (reference sequence). The V and J ends lost 6 bases and 0 bases, in that order; junction bases with no gene match: 3. This CDR3 contains 14 residues. The CDR3 DNA reads TGTGCCAGCAGCCCGGGGGGAAGCACAGATACGCAGTATTTT. It encodes CASSPGGSTDTQYF.

In DNA form, the CDR3 reads TGTGCCAGCAGTCAGGGGACCGTCCCAAGGGGGCAGTACTTC. It encodes CASSQGTVPRGQYF. The genes are TRBV27 and TRBJ2-7; D possibly corresponds to TRBD1 (6 bases). The length of the CDR3 is 14 residues. CDR1 is MNHEY and CDR2 is SMNVEV in the germline V gene (reference sequence). V was cut by 5 bases and J by 9 bases, with 20 bases left in between.

This clone was observed a single time. The J gene is TRBJ2-7, the V gene TRBV18; no firm D call. The V gene lost 3 bases and the J gene lost 6 bases, with 9 bases spanning the gap. The CDR3 length is 12 residues. Germline loops: CDR1 KGHSH, CDR2 LQKENI. This chain's CDR3 is CASSPRGREQYF. CDR3 nucleotide sequence: TGTGCCAGCTCACCCCGTGGGCGCGAGCAGTACTTC. The whole variable domain, remainder taken from reference TRBV18 and TRBJ2-7, is NAGVMQNPRHLVRRRGQEARLRCSPMKGHSHVYWYRQLPEEGLKFMVYLQKENIIDESGMPKERFSAEFPKEGPSILRIQQVVRGDSAAYFCASSPRGREQYFGPGTRLTVT.